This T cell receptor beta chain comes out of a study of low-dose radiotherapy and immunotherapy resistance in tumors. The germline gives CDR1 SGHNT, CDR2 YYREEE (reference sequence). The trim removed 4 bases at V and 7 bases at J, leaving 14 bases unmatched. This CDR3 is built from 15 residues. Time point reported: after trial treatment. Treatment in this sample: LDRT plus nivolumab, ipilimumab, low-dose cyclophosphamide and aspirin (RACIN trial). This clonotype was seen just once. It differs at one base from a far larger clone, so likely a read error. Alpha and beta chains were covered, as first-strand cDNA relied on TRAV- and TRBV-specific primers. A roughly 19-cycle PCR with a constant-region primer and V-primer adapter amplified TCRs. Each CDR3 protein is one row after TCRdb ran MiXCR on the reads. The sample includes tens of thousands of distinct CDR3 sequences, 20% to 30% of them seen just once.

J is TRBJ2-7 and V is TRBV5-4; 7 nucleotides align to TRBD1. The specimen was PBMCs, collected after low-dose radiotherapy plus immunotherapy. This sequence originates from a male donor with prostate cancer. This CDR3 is CASSPRTGNYNEQYF. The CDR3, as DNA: TGTGCCAGCAGCCCGAGGACAGGTAACTACAATGAGCAGTACTTC.